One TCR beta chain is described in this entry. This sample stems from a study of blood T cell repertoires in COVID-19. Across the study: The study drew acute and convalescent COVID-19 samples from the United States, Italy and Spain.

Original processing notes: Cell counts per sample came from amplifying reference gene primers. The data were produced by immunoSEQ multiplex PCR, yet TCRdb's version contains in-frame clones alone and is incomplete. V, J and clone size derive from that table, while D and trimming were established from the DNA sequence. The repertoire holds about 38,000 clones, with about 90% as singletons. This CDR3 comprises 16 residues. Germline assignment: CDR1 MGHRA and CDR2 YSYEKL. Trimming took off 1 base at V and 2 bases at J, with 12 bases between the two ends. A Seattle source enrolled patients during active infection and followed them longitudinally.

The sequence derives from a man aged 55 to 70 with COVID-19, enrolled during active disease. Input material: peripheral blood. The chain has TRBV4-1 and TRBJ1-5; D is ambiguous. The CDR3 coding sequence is TGCGCCAGCAGCCAAGCTTTAGGTGCGGGCAATCAGCCCCAGCATTTT. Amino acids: CASSQALGAGNQPQHF.